One T cell receptor (beta chain) is described in this entry. A multiplex PCR was run with 60 Vbeta primers and 13 Jbeta primers. Only in-frame clones appear in the TCRdb table, and some are missing; sequencing was by immunoSEQ multiplex PCR. This table holds under 200,000 clones, over 65% found once. This sample is drawn from a study of cytomegalovirus exposure and HLA in healthy donors. Trimming cost V 7 bases and J 6 bases; bases outside gene matches: 10. The length of the CDR3 is 13 residues. Germline assignment: CDR1 SQVTM and CDR2 ANQGSEA. The sequencing sample was made of PBMCs. This rearrangement joins TRBV29-1 to TRBJ2-3; 7 bases are a match to TRBD1. The sequence derives from a man aged 55 to 70 in good health and CMV-seronegative. CDR3 residues: CSARDSGRDTQYF. The CDR3 DNA reads as TGCAGCGCCCGGGACAGTGGAAGGGATACGCAGTATTTT.